This passage covers 27 T cell receptor beta chains from one sample sequenced in a study of OX40 agonist ivuxolimab in advanced cancers. This table comes from immunoSEQ multiplex PCR, and its TCRdb copy is limited to in-frame clones, with some not included. The data contain about 89,000 clones, about nine tenths of them singletons. Sample: CD4+ or CD8+ T cells sorted from blood, taken in a trial of the OX40 agonist ivuxolimab. Receptor source: an adult with an advanced solid tumor such as melanoma, head and neck, liver or kidney cancer.

The V call is TRBV4-3, the J call TRBJ2-1, with a tentative D call TRBD1 (6 bases). Trimming pared 4 bases from V and 0 bases from J, leaving 13 bases between. The CDR3 runs to 16 residues. The V gene's germline CDR1 is LGHNA and CDR2 YSLEER. CDR3 nucleotides: TGCGCCAGCAGCCCCAGGGGTCCGAGCTCCTACAATGAGCAGTTCTTC. This encodes CASSPRGPSSYNEQFF.

The CDR3 DNA is TGTGCCAGCAGGTCCCGAGGGTTGGGAGATACGCAGTATTTT. It encodes CASRSRGLGDTQYF. The gene calls are TRBV7-9 and TRBJ2-3, with D possibly TRBD2 on 5 matching bases. Per germline, CDR1 SEHNR and CDR2 FQNEAQ (reference sequence). CDR3 length: 14 amino acids. The V end lost 6 bases, the J end lost 5 bases, and 15 bases lay between the germline ends. The full variable domain, in which reference TRBV7-9 and TRBJ2-3 provide the parts outside the CDR3, is DTGVSQNPRHKITKRGQNVTFRCDPISEHNRLYWYRQTLGQGPEFLTYFQNEAQLEKSRLLSDRFSAERPKGSFSTLEIQRTEQGDSAMYLCASRSRGLGDTQYFGPGTRLTVL.

This chain links TRBV5-4 with TRBJ2-5; tentative D call: TRBD2 (6 bases). V was trimmed by 0 bases and J by 0 bases, leaving 12 bases between them. Germline CDR1 is SGHNT and CDR2 is YYREEE (reference sequence). This CDR3 is built from 16 residues. Here the CDR3 reads CASSLGAGGNQETQYF. Written as DNA, the CDR3 is TGTGCCAGCAGCTTGGGTGCTGGCGGGAACCAAGAGACCCAGTACTTC.

The CDR3 is CASSQVKRGEAFF. CDR3 in DNA: TGCGCCAGCAGCCAAGTAAAACGGGGGGAAGCTTTCTTT. The rearrangement links TRBV4-3 to TRBJ1-1; D perhaps matches TRBD1 (5 bases). Per the germline V gene, CDR1 is LGHNA and CDR2 is YSLEER. Deletions cut 1 base from V and 8 bases from J, with 11 bases between. The CDR3 runs to 13 residues.

The chain couples TRBV6-5 to TRBJ2-7, with D possibly TRBD1 on 6 matching bases. Trimming shortened V by 2 bases and J by 7 bases, and 21 bases separated the two germline ends. CDR3 length equals 16 residues. CDR1 is MNHEY and CDR2 is SVGAGI in the germline V gene. The CDR3 loop is CASSYGFVQGLGEQYF. In nucleotides, the CDR3 is TGTGCCAGCAGTTACGGTTTTGTACAGGGATTGGGGGAGCAGTACTTC.

The chain combines TRBV27 with TRBJ1-2, with D unresolved. V gave up 0 bases and J gave up 0 bases, with 11 bases separating them. In germline, CDR1 is MNHEY, CDR2 SMNVEV (reference sequence). The CDR3 has 16 amino acids. For the CDR3, the DNA is TGTGCCAGCAGTTTATCCCCCAGCCTAACTAACTATGGCTACACCTTC. Protein: CASSLSPSLTNYGYTF.

The rearrangement links TRBV28 to TRBJ2-1; D possibly matches TRBD1 or TRBD2 (5 bases each). Trimming cost V 3 bases and J 7 bases, with 10 bases left between them. Germline loops: CDR1 MDHEN, CDR2 SYDVKM. This CDR3 has 13 residues. The CDR3 region has the DNA TGTGCCAGCAGTTTTGGTGAGGGGAATGAGCAGTTCTTC. Translated: CASSFGEGNEQFF.

The chain employs TRBV4-3 and TRBJ2-7, with D maybe TRBD1 (6 bases). The CDR3 length is 16 residues. V lost 0 bases and J lost 13, with 25 bases in between. Germline CDR1 and CDR2: LGHNA and YSLEER. Here the CDR3 DNA reads TGCGCCAGCAGCCAAGATCACGCAGGGGCCGTTGTATCGGCATACTTC. It codes for CASSQDHAGAVVSAYF.

V is TRBV18 and J is TRBJ2-7, with 8 bases matching TRBD1. This CDR3 has 13 residues. J lost 6 bases, V lost 3 bases, and 4 bases had no gene match. Germline V CDR1 and CDR2: KGHSH, LQKENI. The CDR3 here is CASSPNTGGEQYF. The CDR3 region has the DNA TGTGCCAGCTCACCGAATACAGGGGGCGAGCAGTACTTC.

The V and J genes are TRBV9 and TRBJ1-4; D unclear. Trimming shortened V by 4 bases and J by 4 bases, and 17 bases separated the two germline ends. In germline, CDR1 is SGDLS, CDR2 YYNGEE. This CDR3 has 16 residues. The CDR3, as DNA: TGTGCCAGCAGCCCTCAAACCTGGGGTGGTAATGAAAAACTGTTTTTT. Encoded protein: CASSPQTWGGNEKLFF.

The chain links TRBV5-6 to TRBJ2-2; 10 nucleotides align to TRBD2. CDR1 is SGHDT, CDR2 YYEEEE, per germline. The V gene end was trimmed by 1 base and the J gene end by 5 bases; junction bases not matched to a gene: 5. This CDR3 is built from 16 residues. The CDR3 nucleotides read TGTGCCAGCAGCTTGAGCGGGAGGGCGGCTACCGGGGAGCTGTTTTTT. It specifies CASSLSGRAATGELFF.

The chain carries TRBV6-4 and TRBJ1-1, with 9 bases identical to TRBD1. There are 15 residues in the CDR3. V lost 4 bases and J lost 5; bases outside the gene matches: 8. Looked up from germline, CDR1 is MRHNA and CDR2 is SNTAGT. The CDR3 sequence: CASSGDRERWTEAFF. The CDR3 DNA sequence: TGTGCCAGCAGTGGGGACAGGGAGCGATGGACTGAAGCTTTCTTT.

The chain combines TRBV7-2 with TRBJ2-7, with 8 bases matching TRBD2. The CDR3 has 14 residues. In germline, CDR1 is SGHTA, CDR2 FQGNSA. The V segment lost 5 bases and the J segment 3 bases; nucleotides outside the gene matches: 6. The CDR3 bases are TGTGCCAGCAGCACTTTCGGGACTAGCTACGAGCAGTACTTC. Residues: CASSTFGTSYEQYF.

The V and J genes are TRBV23-1 and TRBJ1-1; D might be TRBD1 (5 bases). TRBV23-1 falls under the ORF class, with uncertain function. The CDR3 totals 14 residues. The V end lost 0 bases, the J end lost 10 bases, and 15 bases lay between the germline ends. In nucleotides, the CDR3 is TGCGCCAGCAGTCAATCGAATACAGGCCTTAGAGCTTTCTTT. Its translation: CASSQSNTGLRAFF.

This chain uses TRBV28 with TRBJ2-1; the D gene could be TRBD1 or TRBD2 (6 bases each). Trimming stripped 9 bases from V and 8 bases from J, with 20 bases between. Germline lookup yields CDR1 MDHEN and CDR2 SYDVKM. CDR3 size: 14 residues. The CDR3 spells CARWKGGGLHEQFF. As DNA, the CDR3 is TGTGCCAGGTGGAAGGGGGGAGGATTGCATGAGCAGTTCTTC.

This clone came up a few times. The chain recombines TRBV10-3 with TRBJ2-7; TRBD2 aligns across 11 bases. The CDR3 totals 15 residues. The germline V gene encodes CDR1 ENHRY and CDR2 SYGVKD. The trim removed 2 bases at V and 0 bases at J, leaving 0 bases unmatched. The CDR3 here is CAISEGTSGSYEQYF. The CDR3 nucleotides read TGTGCCATCAGTGAGGGGACTAGCGGCTCCTACGAGCAGTACTTC.

This clone was detected a few times. The V call is TRBV5-1, the J call TRBJ2-3, with 9 bases that match TRBD2. V trimming: 5 bases; J trimming: 9 bases; junction bases outside the gene matches: 16. The CDR3 sequence is 16 residues long. In germline, CDR1 is SGHRS, CDR2 YFSETQ. In nucleotides, the CDR3 is TGCGCCAGCAGTCCCGGGACTAGCCTCGCCCAAGCCACGCAGTATTTT. It yields the protein CASSPGTSLAQATQYF.

This chain links TRBV7-3 with TRBJ1-6, with D maybe TRBD1 (6 bases). Trimming cost V 4 bases and J 7 bases, with 11 bases left between them. The length of the CDR3 is 14 residues. Germline V CDR1 and CDR2: SGHTA, FQGTGA. CDR3 in amino acids: CASSSRGGNSPLHF. The CDR3, as DNA: TGTGCCAGCAGCTCCCGAGGGGGGAATTCACCCCTCCACTTT.

The V call is TRBV27, the J call TRBJ2-2; 8 positions match TRBD1. CDR3 length: 14 amino acids. With V trimmed by 6 bases and J by 6 bases, 6 bases remained unmatched. CDR1 is MNHEY, CDR2 SMNVEV, per germline (reference sequence). The CDR3 DNA follows: TGTGCCAGCAGGGAATTGACAGGGGCCGGGGAGCTGTTTTTT. Residues: CASRELTGAGELFF.

This chain uses TRBV2 with TRBJ2-3, with a tentative D call TRBD2 (6 bases). The length of the CDR3 is 15 residues. Germline-derived CDR1 and CDR2 are SNHLY and FYNNEI. Deletions cut 6 bases from V and 0 bases from J, with 13 bases between. Written as DNA, the CDR3 is TGTGCCAGCAGCGGGGGACTTACTAGCACAGATACGCAGTATTTT. The encoded protein is CASSGGLTSTDTQYF.

The chain employs TRBV28 and TRBJ2-7; 12 bases are a match to TRBD2. The germline gives CDR1 MDHEN, CDR2 SYDVKM. The trim removed 6 bases at V and 6 bases at J, leaving 9 bases unmatched. The CDR3 runs 15 residues. The CDR3 DNA sequence: TGTGCCAGCAGCCTACGACTAGCGGGAGCCGTCGAGCAGTACTTC. Translating it yields CASSLRLAGAVEQYF. The full variable domain, with the rest looked up from reference TRBV28 and TRBJ2-7, is DVKVTQSSRYLVKRTGEKVFLECVQDMDHENMFWYRQDPGLGLRLIYFSYDVKMKEKGDIPEGYSVSREKKERFSLILESASTNQTSMYLCASSLRLAGAVEQYFGPGTRLTVT.

The chain recombines TRBV6-5 with TRBJ1-2; TRBD1 matches at 7 bases. The J segment lost 2 bases and the V segment lost 5 bases, leaving 8 bases of the junction unmatched. There are 15 residues in the CDR3. Germline V CDR1 and CDR2: MNHEY, SVGAGI. CDR3: CASSRAPTGNYGYTF. CDR3 in DNA: TGTGCCAGCAGTAGAGCCCCGACAGGGAACTATGGCTACACCTTC.

The chain uses TRBV5-6 and TRBJ1-2; D remains unclear. Germline V lookup: CDR1 SGHDT, CDR2 YYEEEE. V shed 2 bases and J shed 5 bases, with 10 bases lying between them. The CDR3 is made up of 13 amino acids. Here the CDR3 DNA reads TGTGCCAGCAGCTTCGAGGGAGGGTATGGCTACACCTTC. Translated: CASSFEGGYGYTF. Looking up the rest from reference TRBV5-6 and TRBJ1-2 gives the full variable domain: DAGVTQSPTHLIKTRGQQVTLRCSPKSGHDTVSWYQQALGQGPQFIFQYYEEEERQRGNFPDRFSGHQFPNYSSELNVNALLLGDSALYLCASSFEGGYGYTFGSGTRLTVV.

J is TRBJ1-3 and V is TRBV5-4, with TRBD1 identical over 7 bases. The V and J ends lost 4 bases and 4 bases, in that order; junction bases with no gene match: 8. CDR3 length: 15 amino acids. CDR1 SGHNT and CDR2 YYREEE come from the germline V gene (reference sequence). CDR3 in amino acids: CASSPAGGGGNTIYF. CDR3 coding DNA: TGTGCCAGCAGCCCCGCAGGGGGTGGGGGAAACACCATATATTTT. The entire variable domain, with the rest obtained from reference TRBV5-4 and TRBJ1-3, is as follows: ETGVTQSPTHLIKTRGQQVTLRCSSQSGHNTVSWYQQALGQGPQFIFQYYREEENGRGNFPPRFSGLQFPNYSSELNVNALELDDSALYLCASSPAGGGGNTIYFGEGSWLTVV.

The J gene is TRBJ1-1, the V gene TRBV4-3; maybe TRBD1 (5 bases). V was shortened by 4 bases and J by 4 bases, with 13 bases between the two germline ends. CDR1 LGHNA and CDR2 YSLEER come from the germline V gene. The length of the CDR3 is 14 residues. The CDR3 protein is CASSRENGGTEAFF. CDR3 nucleotide sequence: TGCGCCAGCAGCCGAGAAAATGGGGGCACTGAAGCTTTCTTT.

Details on this clone: The identical CDR3 is also encoded by other nucleotide sequences in the sample. CDR3 sequence: CASRTAAYEQYF. CDR3 coding DNA: TGCGCCAGCAGAACGGCAGCTTACGAGCAGTACTTC. The chain recombines TRBV10-2 with TRBJ2-7, with D unresolved. The V end was cut by 6 bases, the J end by 4 bases, with 10 bases between. Per germline, CDR1 WSHSY and CDR2 SAAADI. The CDR3 runs to 12 residues.

The chain links TRBV30 to TRBJ1-1; D remains unclear. This CDR3 region has 13 residues. V was cut by 2 bases and J by 1 base, with 8 bases left in between. Germline V gene data show CDR1 as GTSNPN and CDR2 as SVGIG (reference sequence). The CDR3 bases are TGTGCCTGGAGTCGAGGGCCGAACACTGAAGCTTTCTTT. Translating it yields CAWSRGPNTEAFF.